The 7 T cell receptor beta chains below come from one sample, sequenced in a study of blood T cell repertoires in COVID-19. Using immunoSEQ multiplex PCR, the repertoire was profiled, and TCRdb retains in-frame clones only, with some absent. Of about 220,000 clones in the sample, roughly 84% were seen once. The material sequenced was peripheral blood. These receptors came from a woman aged 80 or over with acute or convalescent COVID-19.

CDR3 loop: CAAQLSGGASTGELFF. CDR3 DNA sequence: TGTGCCGCCCAGCTTAGCGGGGGGGCCTCCACCGGGGAGCTGTTTTTT. V is TRBV11-3 and J is TRBJ2-2; 11 bases align to TRBD2. Germline assignment: CDR1 SGHNT and CDR2 YENEEA. The CDR3 is 16 amino acids. J gave up 4 bases and V 11 bases, and 12 bases lay outside the gene matches.

The chain recombines TRBV6-5 with TRBJ1-1; no reliable D call. CDR1 is MNHEY, CDR2 SVGAGI, per germline. Trimming took 2 bases from V and 5 from J, leaving 12 bases between them. The CDR3 totals 14 residues. The chain's CDR3 is CASSYRRDRTEAFF. The CDR3 DNA sequence: TGTGCCAGCAGTTACAGGAGGGATAGGACTGAAGCTTTCTTT.

The CDR3: CSASWRSSANSPLHF. CDR3 bases: TGCAGTGCTAGTTGGAGATCAAGTGCAAATTCACCCCTCCACTTT. This chain uses TRBV20-1 with TRBJ1-6; no clear D. There are 15 residues in the CDR3. Germline V gene data show CDR1 as DFQATT and CDR2 as SNEGSKA (reference sequence). V was cut by 3 bases and J by 7 bases, with 16 bases left in between.

The rearrangement links TRBV16 to TRBJ1-1; a possible D gene is TRBD1 (5 bases). CDR1 and CDR2 from the germline V gene are KGHSY and FQNENV. With 4 bases removed from V and 5 bases from J, the gap between germline ends came to 11 bases. CDR3 length equals 13 residues. CDR3 bases: TGTGCCAGCAGCCTTCCGGGGGTGACTGAAGCTTTCTTT. It yields the protein CASSLPGVTEAFF.

The V and J genes are TRBV7-2 and TRBJ2-2; 8 bases align to TRBD2. The CDR3 is 15 residues long. Germline V gene sequence: CDR1 SGHTA, CDR2 FQGNSA. Trimming cost V 2 bases and J 6 bases; bases outside gene matches: 5. CDR3 region: CASSLTWTSSGELFF. CDR3 bases: TGTGCCAGCAGCTTAACCTGGACTAGCTCCGGGGAGCTGTTTTTT.

The V and J genes are TRBV6-2 or TRBV6-3 and TRBJ2-1, with 7 bases that match TRBD1. Trimming cost V 6 bases and J 4 bases; bases outside gene matches: 6. The CDR3 covers 14 residues. Germline-derived CDR1 and CDR2 are MNHEY and SVGEGT. CDR3 loop: CASSHWTGYNEQFF. The CDR3, as DNA: TGTGCCAGCAGCCACTGGACAGGTTACAATGAGCAGTTCTTC.

The genes are TRBV19 and TRBJ1-1; TRBD1 might be the D (6 bases). V was shortened by 7 bases and J by 5 bases, with 23 bases between the two germline ends. Germline V gives CDR1 LNHDA, CDR2 SQIVND (reference sequence). The CDR3 runs 16 residues. CDR3 amino acids: CASIPSYEQGWTEAFF. The DNA for the CDR3 is TGTGCCAGTATCCCGTCCTACGAACAGGGATGGACTGAAGCTTTCTTT.